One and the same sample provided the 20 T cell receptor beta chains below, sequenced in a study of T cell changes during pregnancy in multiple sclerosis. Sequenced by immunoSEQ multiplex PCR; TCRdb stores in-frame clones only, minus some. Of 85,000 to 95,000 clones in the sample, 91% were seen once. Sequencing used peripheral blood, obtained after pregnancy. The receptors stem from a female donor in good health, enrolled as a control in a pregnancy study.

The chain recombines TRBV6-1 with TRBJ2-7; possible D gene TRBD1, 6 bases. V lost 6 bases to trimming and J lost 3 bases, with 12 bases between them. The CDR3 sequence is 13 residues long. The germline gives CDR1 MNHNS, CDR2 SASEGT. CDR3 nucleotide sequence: TGTGCCAGCAGGCACACAGGGAGCTACGAGCAGTACTTC. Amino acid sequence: CASRHTGSYEQYF.

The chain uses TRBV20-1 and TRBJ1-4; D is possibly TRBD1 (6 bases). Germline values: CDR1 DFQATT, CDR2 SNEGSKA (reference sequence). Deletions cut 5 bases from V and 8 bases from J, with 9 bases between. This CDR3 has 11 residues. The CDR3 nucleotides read TGCAGTGCTTCGGACAGCGAAAAACTGTTTTTT. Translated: CSASDSEKLFF.

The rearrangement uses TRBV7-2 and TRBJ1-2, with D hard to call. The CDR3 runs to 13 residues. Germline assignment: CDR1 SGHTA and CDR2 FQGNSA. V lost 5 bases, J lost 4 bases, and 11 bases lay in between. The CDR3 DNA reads TGTGCCAGCAGCCCGTCCGGTATCTATGGCTACACCTTC. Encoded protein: CASSPSGIYGYTF.

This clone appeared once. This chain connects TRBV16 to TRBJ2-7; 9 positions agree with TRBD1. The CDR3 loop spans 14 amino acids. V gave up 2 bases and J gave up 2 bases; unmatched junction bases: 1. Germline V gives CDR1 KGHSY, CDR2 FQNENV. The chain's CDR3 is CASSQGTGTYEQYF. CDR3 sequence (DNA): TGTGCCAGCAGCCAAGGGACAGGGACCTACGAGCAGTACTTC. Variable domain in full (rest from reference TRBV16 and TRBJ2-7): GEEVAQTPKHLVRGEGQKAKLYCAPIKGHSYVFWYQQVLKNEFKFLISFQNENVFDETGMPKERFSAKCLPNSPCSLEIQATKLEDSAVYFCASSQGTGTYEQYFGPGTRLTVT.

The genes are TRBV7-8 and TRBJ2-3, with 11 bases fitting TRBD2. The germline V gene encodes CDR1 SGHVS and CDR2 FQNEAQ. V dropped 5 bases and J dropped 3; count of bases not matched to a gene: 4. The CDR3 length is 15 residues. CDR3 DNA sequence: TGTGCCAGCAGCATTAGCGGGGGGGCAACAGATACGCAGTATTTT. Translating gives CASSISGGATDTQYF.

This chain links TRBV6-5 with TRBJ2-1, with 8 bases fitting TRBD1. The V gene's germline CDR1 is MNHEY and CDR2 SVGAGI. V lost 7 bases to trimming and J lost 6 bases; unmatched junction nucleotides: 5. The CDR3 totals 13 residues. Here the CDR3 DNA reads TGTGCCAGCAAACCGGGACAGGTCAATGAGCAGTTCTTC. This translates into CASKPGQVNEQFF.

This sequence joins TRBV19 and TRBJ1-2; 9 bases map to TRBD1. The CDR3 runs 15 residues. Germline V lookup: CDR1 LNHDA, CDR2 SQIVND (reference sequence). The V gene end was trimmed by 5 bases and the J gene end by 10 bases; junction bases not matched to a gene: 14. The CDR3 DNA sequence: TGTGCCAGTAGTTACCTCCTGGGGACAGGGAACGCCTACACCTTC. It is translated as CASSYLLGTGNAYTF.

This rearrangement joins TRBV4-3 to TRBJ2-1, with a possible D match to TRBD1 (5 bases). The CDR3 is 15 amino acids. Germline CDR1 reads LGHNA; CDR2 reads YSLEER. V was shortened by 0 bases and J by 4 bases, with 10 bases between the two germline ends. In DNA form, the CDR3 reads TGCGCCAGCAGCCAAGATCCTAGGGGATACAATGAGCAGTTCTTC. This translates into CASSQDPRGYNEQFF.

The CDR3 is CASSTTDRAKCPF. The CDR3 bases are TGTGCCAGCAGCACCACCGACAGGGCTAAGTGCCCTTTT. The chain carries TRBV21-1 and TRBJ1-6; TRBD1, the D gene given by the table, was not confirmed from the DNA. TRBV21-1 counts as a pseudogene. The CDR3 runs to 13 residues.

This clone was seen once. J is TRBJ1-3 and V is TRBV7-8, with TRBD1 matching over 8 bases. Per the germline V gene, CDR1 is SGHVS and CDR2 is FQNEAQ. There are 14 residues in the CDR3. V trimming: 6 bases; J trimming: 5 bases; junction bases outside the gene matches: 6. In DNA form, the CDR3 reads TGTGCCAGCAGGCCTGACAGGGGACGAAACACCATATATTTT. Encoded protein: CASRPDRGRNTIYF.

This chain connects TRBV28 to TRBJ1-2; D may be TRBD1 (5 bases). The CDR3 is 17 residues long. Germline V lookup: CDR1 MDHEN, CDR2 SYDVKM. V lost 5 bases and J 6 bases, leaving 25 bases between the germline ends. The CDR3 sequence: CASSDVGPGGPLHGYTF. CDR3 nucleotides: TGTGCCAGCAGTGACGTCGGCCCCGGGGGTCCCCTTCATGGCTACACCTTC.

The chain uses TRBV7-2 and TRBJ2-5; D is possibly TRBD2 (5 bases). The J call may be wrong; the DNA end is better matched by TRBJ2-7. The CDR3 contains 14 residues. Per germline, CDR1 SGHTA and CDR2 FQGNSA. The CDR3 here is CASSPTVGEYEQYF. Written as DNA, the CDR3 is TGTGCCAGCAGCCCTACTGTCGGGGAGTACGAGCAGTACTTC.

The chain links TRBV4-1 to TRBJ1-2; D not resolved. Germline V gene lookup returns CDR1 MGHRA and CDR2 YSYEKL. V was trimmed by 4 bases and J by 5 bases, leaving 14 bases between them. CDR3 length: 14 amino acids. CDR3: CASSPAGVGYGYTF. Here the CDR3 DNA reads TGCGCCAGCAGCCCGGCCGGGGTTGGGTATGGCTACACCTTC.

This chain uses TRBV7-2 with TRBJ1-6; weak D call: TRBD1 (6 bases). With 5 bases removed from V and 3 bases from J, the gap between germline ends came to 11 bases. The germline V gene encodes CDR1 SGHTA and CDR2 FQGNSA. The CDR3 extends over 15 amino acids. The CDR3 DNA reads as TGTGCCAGCAGCACTAAAGGGGGCTATAATTCACCCCTCCACTTT. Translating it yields CASSTKGGYNSPLHF.

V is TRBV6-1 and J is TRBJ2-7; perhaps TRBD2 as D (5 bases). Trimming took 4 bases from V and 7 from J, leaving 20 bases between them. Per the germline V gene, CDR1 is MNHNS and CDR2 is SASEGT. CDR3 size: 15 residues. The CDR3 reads CASSVEGSDLVEQYF. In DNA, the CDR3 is TGTGCCAGCAGTGTAGAGGGCAGCGATTTAGTTGAGCAGTACTTC.

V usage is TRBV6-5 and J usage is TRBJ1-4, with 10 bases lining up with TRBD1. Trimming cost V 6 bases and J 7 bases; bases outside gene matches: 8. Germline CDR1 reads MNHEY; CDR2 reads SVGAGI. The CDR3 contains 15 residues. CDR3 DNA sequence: TGTGCCAGCAGCGACAGGGGGCATAGGGCTGAAAAACTGTTTTTT. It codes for CASSDRGHRAEKLFF.

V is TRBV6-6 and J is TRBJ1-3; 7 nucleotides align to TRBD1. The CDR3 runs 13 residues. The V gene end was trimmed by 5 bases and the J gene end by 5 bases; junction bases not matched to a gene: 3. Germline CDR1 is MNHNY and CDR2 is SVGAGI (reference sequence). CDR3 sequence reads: CASSVGQRNTIYF. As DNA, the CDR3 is TGTGCCAGCAGTGTGGGACAGCGAAACACCATATATTTT.

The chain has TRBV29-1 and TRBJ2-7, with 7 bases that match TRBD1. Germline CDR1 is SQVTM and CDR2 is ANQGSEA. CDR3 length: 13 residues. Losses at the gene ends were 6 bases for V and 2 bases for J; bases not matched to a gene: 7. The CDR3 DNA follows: TGCAGCGTCCGACAGGGAGTCCCCTACGAGCAGTACTTC. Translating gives CSVRQGVPYEQYF.

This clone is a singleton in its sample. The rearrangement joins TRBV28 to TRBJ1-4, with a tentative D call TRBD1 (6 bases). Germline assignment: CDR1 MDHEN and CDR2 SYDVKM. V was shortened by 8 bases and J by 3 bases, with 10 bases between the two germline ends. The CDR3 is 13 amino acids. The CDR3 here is CASLQGPNEKLFF. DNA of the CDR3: TGTGCCAGCCTTCAGGGGCCTAATGAAAAACTGTTTTTT.

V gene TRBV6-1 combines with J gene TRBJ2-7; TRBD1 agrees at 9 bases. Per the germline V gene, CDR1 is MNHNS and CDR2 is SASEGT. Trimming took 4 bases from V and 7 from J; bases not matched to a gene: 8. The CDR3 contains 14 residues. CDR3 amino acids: CASSGLQGAGEQYF. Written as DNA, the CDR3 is TGTGCCAGCAGTGGTCTACAGGGGGCGGGAGAGCAGTACTTC.